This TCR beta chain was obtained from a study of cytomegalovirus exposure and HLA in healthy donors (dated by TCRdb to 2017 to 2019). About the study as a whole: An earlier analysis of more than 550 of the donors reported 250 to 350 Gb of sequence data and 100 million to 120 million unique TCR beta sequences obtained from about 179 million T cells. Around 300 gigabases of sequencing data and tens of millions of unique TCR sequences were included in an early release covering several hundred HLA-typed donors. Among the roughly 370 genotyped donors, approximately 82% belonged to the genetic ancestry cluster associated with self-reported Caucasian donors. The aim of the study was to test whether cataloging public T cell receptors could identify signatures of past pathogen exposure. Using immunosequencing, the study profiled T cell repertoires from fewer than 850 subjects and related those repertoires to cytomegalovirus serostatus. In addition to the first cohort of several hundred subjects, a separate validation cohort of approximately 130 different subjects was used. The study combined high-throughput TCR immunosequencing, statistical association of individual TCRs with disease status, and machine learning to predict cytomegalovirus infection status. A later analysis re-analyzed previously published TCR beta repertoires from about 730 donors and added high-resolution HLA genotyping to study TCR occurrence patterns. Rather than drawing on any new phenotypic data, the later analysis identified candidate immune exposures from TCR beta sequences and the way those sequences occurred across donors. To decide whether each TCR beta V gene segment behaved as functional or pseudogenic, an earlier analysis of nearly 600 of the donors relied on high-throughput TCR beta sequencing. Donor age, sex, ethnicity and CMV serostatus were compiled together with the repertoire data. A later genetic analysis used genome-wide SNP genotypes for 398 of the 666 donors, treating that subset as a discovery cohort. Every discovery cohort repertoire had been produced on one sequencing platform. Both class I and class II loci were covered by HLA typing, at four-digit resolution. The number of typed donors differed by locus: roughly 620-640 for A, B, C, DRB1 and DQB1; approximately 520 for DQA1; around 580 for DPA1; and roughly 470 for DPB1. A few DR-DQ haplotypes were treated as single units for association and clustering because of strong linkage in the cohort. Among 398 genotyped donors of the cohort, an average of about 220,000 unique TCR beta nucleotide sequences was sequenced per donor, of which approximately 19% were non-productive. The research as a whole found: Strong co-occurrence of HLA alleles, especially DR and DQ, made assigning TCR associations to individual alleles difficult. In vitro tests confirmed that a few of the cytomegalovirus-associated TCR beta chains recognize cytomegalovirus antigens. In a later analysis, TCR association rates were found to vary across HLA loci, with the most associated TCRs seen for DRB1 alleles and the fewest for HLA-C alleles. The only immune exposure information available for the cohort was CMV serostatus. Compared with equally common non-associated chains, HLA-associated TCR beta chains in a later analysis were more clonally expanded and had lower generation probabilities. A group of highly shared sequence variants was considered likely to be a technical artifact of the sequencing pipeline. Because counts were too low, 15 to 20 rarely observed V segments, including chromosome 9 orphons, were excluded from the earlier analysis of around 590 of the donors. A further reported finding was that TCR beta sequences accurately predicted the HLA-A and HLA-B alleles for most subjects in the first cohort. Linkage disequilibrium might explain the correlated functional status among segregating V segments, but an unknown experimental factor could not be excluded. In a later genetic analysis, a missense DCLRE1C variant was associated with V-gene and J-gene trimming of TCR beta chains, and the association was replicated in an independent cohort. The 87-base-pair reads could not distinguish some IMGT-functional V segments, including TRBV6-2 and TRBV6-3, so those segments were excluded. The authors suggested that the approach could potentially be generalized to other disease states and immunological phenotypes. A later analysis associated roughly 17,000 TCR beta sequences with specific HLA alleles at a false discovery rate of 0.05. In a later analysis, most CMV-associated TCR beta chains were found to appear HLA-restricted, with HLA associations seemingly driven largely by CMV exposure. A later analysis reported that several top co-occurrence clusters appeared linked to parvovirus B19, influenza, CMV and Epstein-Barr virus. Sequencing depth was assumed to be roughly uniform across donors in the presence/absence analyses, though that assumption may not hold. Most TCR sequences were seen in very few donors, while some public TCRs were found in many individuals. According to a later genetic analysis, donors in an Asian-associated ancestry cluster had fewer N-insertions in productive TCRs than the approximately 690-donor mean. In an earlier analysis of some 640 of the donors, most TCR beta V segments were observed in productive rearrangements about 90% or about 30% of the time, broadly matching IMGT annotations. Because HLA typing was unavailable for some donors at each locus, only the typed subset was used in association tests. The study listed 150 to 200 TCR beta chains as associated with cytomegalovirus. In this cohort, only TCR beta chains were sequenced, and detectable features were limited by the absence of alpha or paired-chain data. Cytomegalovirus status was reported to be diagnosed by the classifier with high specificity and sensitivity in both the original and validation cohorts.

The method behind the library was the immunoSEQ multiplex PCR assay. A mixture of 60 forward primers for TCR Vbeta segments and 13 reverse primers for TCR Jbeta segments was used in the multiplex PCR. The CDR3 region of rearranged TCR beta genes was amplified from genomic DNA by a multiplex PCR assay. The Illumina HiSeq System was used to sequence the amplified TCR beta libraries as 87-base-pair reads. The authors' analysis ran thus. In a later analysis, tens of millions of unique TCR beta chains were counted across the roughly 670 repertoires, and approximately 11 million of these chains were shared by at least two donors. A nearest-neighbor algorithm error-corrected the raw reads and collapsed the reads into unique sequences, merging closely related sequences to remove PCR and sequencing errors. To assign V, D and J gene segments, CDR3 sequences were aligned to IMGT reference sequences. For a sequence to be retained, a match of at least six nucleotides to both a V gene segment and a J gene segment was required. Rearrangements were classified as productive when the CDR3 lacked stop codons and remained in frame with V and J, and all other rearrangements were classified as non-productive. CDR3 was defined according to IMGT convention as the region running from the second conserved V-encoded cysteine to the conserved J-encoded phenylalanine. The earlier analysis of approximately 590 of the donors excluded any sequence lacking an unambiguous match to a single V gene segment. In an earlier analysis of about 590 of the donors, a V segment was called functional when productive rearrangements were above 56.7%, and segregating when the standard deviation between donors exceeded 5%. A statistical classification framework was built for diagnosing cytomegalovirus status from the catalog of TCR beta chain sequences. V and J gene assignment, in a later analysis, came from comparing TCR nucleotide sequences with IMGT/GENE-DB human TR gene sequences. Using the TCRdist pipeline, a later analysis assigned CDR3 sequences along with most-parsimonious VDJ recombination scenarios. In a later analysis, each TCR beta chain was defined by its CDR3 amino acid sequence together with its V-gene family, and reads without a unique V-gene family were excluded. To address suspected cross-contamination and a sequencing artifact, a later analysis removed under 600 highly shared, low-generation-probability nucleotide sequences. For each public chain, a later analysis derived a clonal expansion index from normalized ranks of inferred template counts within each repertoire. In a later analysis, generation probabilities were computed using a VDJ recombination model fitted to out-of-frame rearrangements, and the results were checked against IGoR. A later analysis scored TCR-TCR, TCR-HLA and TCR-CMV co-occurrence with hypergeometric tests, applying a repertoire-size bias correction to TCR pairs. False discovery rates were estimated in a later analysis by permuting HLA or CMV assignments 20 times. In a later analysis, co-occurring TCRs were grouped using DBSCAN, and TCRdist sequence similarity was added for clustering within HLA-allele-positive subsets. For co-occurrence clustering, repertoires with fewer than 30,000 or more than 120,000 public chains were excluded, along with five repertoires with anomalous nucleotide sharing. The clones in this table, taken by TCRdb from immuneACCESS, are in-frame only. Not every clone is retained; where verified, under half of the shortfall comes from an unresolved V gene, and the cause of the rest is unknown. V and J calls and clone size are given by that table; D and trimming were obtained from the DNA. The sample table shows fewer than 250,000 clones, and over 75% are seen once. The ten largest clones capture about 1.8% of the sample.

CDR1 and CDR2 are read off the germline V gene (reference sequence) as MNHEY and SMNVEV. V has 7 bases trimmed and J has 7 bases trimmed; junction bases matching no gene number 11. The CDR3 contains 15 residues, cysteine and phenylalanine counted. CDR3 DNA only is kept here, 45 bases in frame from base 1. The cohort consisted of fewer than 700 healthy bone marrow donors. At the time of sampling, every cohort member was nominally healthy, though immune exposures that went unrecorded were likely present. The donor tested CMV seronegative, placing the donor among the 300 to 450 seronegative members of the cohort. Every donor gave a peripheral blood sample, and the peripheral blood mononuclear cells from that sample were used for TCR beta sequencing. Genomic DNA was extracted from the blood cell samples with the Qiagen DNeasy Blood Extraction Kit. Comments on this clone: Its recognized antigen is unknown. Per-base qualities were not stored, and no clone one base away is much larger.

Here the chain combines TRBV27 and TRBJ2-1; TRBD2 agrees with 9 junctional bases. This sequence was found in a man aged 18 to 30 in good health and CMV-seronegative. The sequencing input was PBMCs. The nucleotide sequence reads TGTGCCAGCAATTCTGGGACTAGCAATTTTAATGAGCAGTTCTTC. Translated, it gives CASNSGTSNFNEQFF.